Listed below are T cell receptor beta chains from one sample, sequenced in a study of blood T cell repertoires in COVID-19. The table came from immunoSEQ multiplex PCR; TCRdb's copy has only in-frame clones and leaves some out. The table lists 100,000 to 150,000 clones, 88% of them singletons. Input material: peripheral blood. The receptor set was obtained from a woman aged 45-65 years with active or convalescent COVID-19. The CDR3 runs from the conserved cysteine through the conserved F or W. The D gene is left open where the match is weak. Clone size is given for some rows only: seen once, a few or many times, or a class if the clone is expanded.

NA	TRBJ2-5	TRBV27	TRBD2	CASSFKRGIQETQYF
NA	TRBJ1-2	TRBV9	NA	CASSALGANYGYTF
NA	TRBJ2-1	TRBV25-1	TRBD2	CASASTSGSRNEQFF
NA	TRBJ2-7	TRBV19	TRBD2	CASTTAGGSSGSGYEQYF
NA	TRBJ2-7	TRBV7-9	TRBD1	CASSGTGTGRHEQYF
NA	TRBJ2-7	TRBV4-1	TRBD2	CASSQLITSGNYEQYF
NA	TRBJ2-6	TRBV28	NA	CAHSRGNSGANVLTF
few	TRBJ2-7	TRBV6-1	NA	CASSQTSYEQYF
NA	TRBJ1-1	TRBV7-9	TRBD1	CASSSDRDSDTEAFF
NA	TRBJ1-5	TRBV18	NA	CASSPRRDSNQPQHF
NA	TRBJ2-3	TRBV18	TRBD2	CASSRDSGSRDTQYF
NA	TRBJ2-1	TRBV5-4	NA	CASSLHAGSGDNYNEQFF
NA	TRBJ2-1	TRBV2	TRBD2	CASSVDSGRPSNEQFF
once	TRBJ2-2	TRBV18	TRBD2	CASSPPLAGGRSGELFF
NA	TRBJ1-3	TRBV7-9	NA	CASSTPKQDYSGNTIYF
few	TRBJ1-2	TRBV6-1	NA	CASSESSGLGYTF
NA	TRBJ2-7	TRBV6-2/TRBV6-3	NA	CASSFSTGSPYYEQYF
NA	TRBJ2-2	TRBV7-2	TRBD2	CASSQGLAGNTGELFF
NA	TRBJ2-1	TRBV4-2	NA	CASSQGLLNEQFF
once	TRBJ1-3	TRBV6-5	NA	CASSYSAGVSGNTIYF
NA	TRBJ2-1	TRBV29-1	NA	CSGASNEQFF
NA	TRBJ1-3	TRBV28	TRBD1	CASSAGGSSGNTIYF
few	TRBJ2-3	TRBV5-6	TRBD2	CASSWGTSGATDTQYF
NA	TRBJ2-1	TRBV2	NA	CASSVLMNNEQFF
NA	TRBJ2-3	TRBV5-4	TRBD2	CASSLGDYVRVDTQYF
NA	TRBJ2-7	TRBV27	TRBD2	CASGLAGGWGEQYF
NA	TRBJ2-1	TRBV10-3	NA	CAISESRGLASNEQFF
NA	TRBJ1-6	TRBV27	NA	CASSLGVSRGSPLHF
NA	TRBJ2-2	TRBV27	TRBD1	CASTTLGAGGSKGELFF
NA	TRBJ1-6	TRBV6-5	NA	CASRPRTANSPLHF
NA	TRBJ1-5	TRBV12-2	NA	CASLPLDRGHQPQHF
NA	TRBJ2-3	TRBV11-2	NA	CASRRSGSTDTQYF
NA	TRBJ2-3	TRBV4-1	TRBD2	CASTSGQPSTDTQYF
NA	TRBJ2-7	TRBV28	TRBD2	CASPPRAGESSYEQYF
NA	TRBJ2-3	TRBV24-1	TRBD2	CATSETGRGEYF
NA	TRBJ2-7	TRBV13	TRBD1	CASMQTGGKYEQYF
NA	TRBJ2-5	TRBV18	TRBD2	CASSPSLAGGAGEETQYF
NA	TRBJ2-5	TRBV3-1/TRBV3-2	NA	CASSQLRRTQETQYF
NA	TRBJ1-1	TRBV3-1/TRBV3-2	TRBD1	CASSLDRATEAFF
NA	TRBJ1-1	TRBV28	TRBD1	CASNRGGSMNTEAFF
NA	TRBJ1-4	TRBV11-2	TRBD1	CASSSATWTGLNEKLFF
NA	TRBJ1-5	TRBV28	NA	CASSLSGRWGHSNQPQHF
NA	TRBJ2-1	TRBV6-2/TRBV6-3	TRBD2	CASSYPLLAGVRDNEQFF
NA	TRBJ2-3	TRBV5-4	TRBD2	CASSPGGGLAGGLPDTQYF
NA	TRBJ2-5	TRBV7-2	TRBD1	CASSYRGLEETQYF
NA	TRBJ1-3	TRBV24-1	NA	CATSGGHSGNTIYF
once	TRBJ1-5	TRBV21-1	NA	CASSPRDRDRTNQPQHF